Below, one T cell receptor beta chain is given with its context. Its antigen is as yet unknown. The germline V gene has CDR1 MRHNA and CDR2 SNTAGT. Trimming pared 2 bases from V and 5 bases from J, leaving 14 bases between. The CDR3 has 15 amino acids. The method was immunoSEQ multiplex PCR; TCRdb's version includes in-frame clones alone and lacks a portion of them. The table has about 100,000 clones, around 87% seen once. This specimen belongs to a study of T cell responses to AZD1222 COVID-19 vaccine. Study-wide results and caveats: Donors were mostly white British, more females; clonal diversity possibly underestimated. Just six AZD1222 recipients were seropositive at baseline. Repertoire samples came only from after the peak T cell response. Among vaccine-associated CD4 TCRs, coverage spanned spike, with dominance at 160-218 and 743-854.

This chain uses TRBV6-4 with TRBJ2-3, with D perhaps matching TRBD2 (6 bases). The specimen comprised peripheral blood, sampled on day 0 of MenACWY control vaccination. The source is an adult in good health. The CDR3 loop is CASSDTGGSGDTQYF. CDR3 DNA sequence: TGTGCCAGCAGTGACACTGGGGGGTCGGGAGATACGCAGTATTTT.